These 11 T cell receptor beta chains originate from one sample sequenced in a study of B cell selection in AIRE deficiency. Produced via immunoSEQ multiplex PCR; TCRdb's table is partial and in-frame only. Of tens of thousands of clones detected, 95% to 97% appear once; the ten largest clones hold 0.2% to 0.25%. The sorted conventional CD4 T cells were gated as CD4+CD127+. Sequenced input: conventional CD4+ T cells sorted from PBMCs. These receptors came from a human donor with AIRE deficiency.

The DNA for the CDR3 is TGTGCCAGCAGCTTAGGGACAGGGATCCCCTCTCAGCACAATGAGCAGTTCTTC. It codes for CASSLGTGIPSQHNEQFF. The rearrangement joins TRBV7-3 to TRBJ2-1; TRBD1 matches 9 bases. After removal of 2 bases from V and 5 bases from J, the junction contained 13 bases not matched to a gene. CDR3 size: 18 residues. Germline V CDR1 and CDR2: SGHTA, FQGTGA.

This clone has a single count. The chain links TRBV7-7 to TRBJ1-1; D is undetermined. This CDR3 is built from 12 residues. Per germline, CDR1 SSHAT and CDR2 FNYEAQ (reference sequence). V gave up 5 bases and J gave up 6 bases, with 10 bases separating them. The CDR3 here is CASSPVGPEAFF. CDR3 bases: TGTGCCAGCAGCCCAGTGGGCCCTGAAGCTTTCTTT. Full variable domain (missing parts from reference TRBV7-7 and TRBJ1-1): GAGVSQSPRYKVTKRGQDVTLRCDPISSHATLYWYQQALGQGPEFLTYFNYEAQPDKSGLPSDRFSAERPEGSISTLTIQRTEQRDSAMYRCASSPVGPEAFFGQGTRLTVV.

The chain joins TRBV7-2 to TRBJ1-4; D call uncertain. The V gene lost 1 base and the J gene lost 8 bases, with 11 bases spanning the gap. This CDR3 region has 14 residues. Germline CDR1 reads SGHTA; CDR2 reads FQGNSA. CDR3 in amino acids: CASSLGTTGEKLFF. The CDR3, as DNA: TGTGCCAGCAGCTTAGGCACAACCGGAGAAAAACTGTTTTTT.

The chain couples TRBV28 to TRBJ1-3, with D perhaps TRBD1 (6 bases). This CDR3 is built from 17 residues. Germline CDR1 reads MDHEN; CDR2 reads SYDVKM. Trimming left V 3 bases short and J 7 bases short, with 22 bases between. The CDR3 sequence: CASSFGTGIGRGNTIYF. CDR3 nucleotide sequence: TGTGCCAGCAGTTTTGGAACAGGGATCGGTCGCGGGAACACCATATATTTT.

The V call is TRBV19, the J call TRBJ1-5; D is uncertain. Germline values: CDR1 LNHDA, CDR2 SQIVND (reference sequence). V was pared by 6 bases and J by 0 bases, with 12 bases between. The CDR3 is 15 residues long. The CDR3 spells CASSETGFSNQPQHF. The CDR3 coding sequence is TGTGCCAGTAGCGAGACGGGATTTAGCAATCAGCCCCAGCATTTT.

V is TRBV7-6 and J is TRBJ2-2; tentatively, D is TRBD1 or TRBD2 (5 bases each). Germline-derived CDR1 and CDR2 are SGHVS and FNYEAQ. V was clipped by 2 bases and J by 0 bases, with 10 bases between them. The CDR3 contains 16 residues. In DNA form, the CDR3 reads TGTGCCAGCAGCTTAACCGGGACGCCGAACACCGGGGAGCTGTTTTTT. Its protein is CASSLTGTPNTGELFF.

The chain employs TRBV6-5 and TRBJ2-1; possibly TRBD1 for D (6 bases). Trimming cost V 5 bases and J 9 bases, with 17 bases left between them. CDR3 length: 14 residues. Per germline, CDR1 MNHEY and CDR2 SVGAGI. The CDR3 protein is CASSPYGQLGEQFF. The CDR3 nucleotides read TGTGCCAGCAGTCCCTACGGACAGCTGGGTGAGCAGTTCTTC.

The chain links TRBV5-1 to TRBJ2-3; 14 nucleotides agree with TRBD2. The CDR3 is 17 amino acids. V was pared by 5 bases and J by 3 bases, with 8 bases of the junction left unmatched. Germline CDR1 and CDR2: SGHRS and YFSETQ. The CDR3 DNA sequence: TGCGCCAGCAGGCTCCGACTAGCGGGAGGGCCTACAGATACGCAGTATTTT. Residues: CASRLRLAGGPTDTQYF. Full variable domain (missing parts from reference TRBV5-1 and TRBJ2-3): KAGVTQTPRYLIKTRGQQVTLSCSPISGHRSVSWYQQTPGQGLQFLFEYFSETQRNKGNFPGRFSGRQFSNSRSEMNVSTLELGDSALYLCASRLRLAGGPTDTQYFGPGTRLTVL.

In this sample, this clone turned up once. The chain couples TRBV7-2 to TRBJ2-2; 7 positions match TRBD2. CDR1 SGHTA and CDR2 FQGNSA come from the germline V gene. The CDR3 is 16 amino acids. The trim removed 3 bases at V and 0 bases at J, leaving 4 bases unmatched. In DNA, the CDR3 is TGTGCCAGCAGCTTGATGAGCGGGGCGAACACCGGGGAGCTGTTTTTT. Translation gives CASSLMSGANTGELFF.

This CDR3 is CASSLAGTSYGANVLTF. In nucleotides, the CDR3 is TGTGCCAGCAGCTTAGCTGGGACTAGCTATGGGGCCAACGTCCTGACTTTC. This chain connects TRBV7-3 to TRBJ2-6; TRBD2 agrees at 9 bases. Losses at the gene ends were 2 bases for V and 3 bases for J; bases not matched to a gene: 5. Germline-derived CDR1 and CDR2 are SGHTA and FQGTGA. The CDR3 runs 17 residues.

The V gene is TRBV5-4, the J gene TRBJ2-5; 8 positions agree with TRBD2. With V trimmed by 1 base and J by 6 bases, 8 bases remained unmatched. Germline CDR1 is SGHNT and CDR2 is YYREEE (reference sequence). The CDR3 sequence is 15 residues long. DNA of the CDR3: TGTGCCAGCAGCTTGTCTAGCGGGCAAGTGAAGACCCAGTACTTC. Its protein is CASSLSSGQVKTQYF.